This entry lists 32 T cell receptor beta chains sequenced from one sample in a study of blood T cell repertoires in COVID-19. The repertoire was sequenced with immunoSEQ multiplex PCR; TCRdb's copy has only in-frame clones and lacks some. The sample consists of a few hundred thousand clones, more than 75% of them appearing once. The sequenced sample consisted of peripheral blood. These receptors all come from a woman between 25 and 40 years old who had recovered from COVID-19.

This clone was counted a few times. The chain is built from TRBV4-1 and TRBJ1-4; the match to TRBD1 covers 10 bases. CDR3 length equals 15 residues. The V gene end was trimmed by 4 bases and the J gene end by 8 bases; junction bases not matched to a gene: 7. Germline-derived CDR1 and CDR2 are MGHRA and YSYEKL. DNA of the CDR3: TGCGCCAGCAGCCGGTCCGGGACAGGGGAGGAAAAACTGTTTTTT. This codes for CASSRSGTGEEKLFF.

The chain combines TRBV2 with TRBJ1-4; 10 nucleotides align to TRBD1. V shed 5 bases, J shed 5 bases, and the junction held 2 bases outside the gene matches. Germline V gene sequence: CDR1 SNHLY, CDR2 FYNNEI. The CDR3 loop spans 14 amino acids. The DNA of the CDR3 is TGTGCCAGCAGTTGGACAGGGGGGAATGAAAAACTGTTTTTT. It specifies CASSWTGGNEKLFF.

The chain is built from TRBV10-1 and TRBJ1-3; the D is unclear. This CDR3 spans 14 amino acids. The germline gives CDR1 WNHNN, CDR2 SYGVQD (reference sequence). V was cut by 8 bases and J by 0 bases, with 11 bases left in between. CDR3: CASGSGNSGNTIYF. The CDR3 coding sequence is TGCGCCAGCGGCTCGGGGAACTCTGGAAACACCATATATTTT.

The chain combines TRBV28 with TRBJ1-2; 8 bases are a match to TRBD1. This CDR3 is 15 amino acids long. V shed 3 bases and J 4 bases; nucleotides not matched to a gene: 7. CDR1 MDHEN and CDR2 SYDVKM come from the germline V gene. CDR3 bases: TGTGCCAGCAGTTTCTCGGCAGGGGGCAGCTATGGCTACACCTTC. Protein: CASSFSAGGSYGYTF.

The V and J genes are TRBV30 and TRBJ2-1; TRBD1 might be the D (6 bases). Trimming removed 8 bases at V and 3 bases at J, with 11 bases between. The germline V gene has CDR1 GTSNPN and CDR2 SVGIG (reference sequence). The CDR3 has 12 amino acids. The DNA for the CDR3 is TGTGCCCAACAACAGGGCTACAATGAGCAGTTCTTC. This sequence encodes CAQQQGYNEQFF.

The chain carries TRBV11-2 and TRBJ2-5, with TRBD1 as a possible D gene (6 bases). Per germline, CDR1 SGHAT and CDR2 FQNNGV. The CDR3 extends over 15 amino acids. With 6 bases removed from V and 0 bases from J, the gap between germline ends came to 14 bases. CDR3 residues: CASSPGTKDQETQYF. The CDR3 nucleotides are TGTGCCAGCAGTCCCGGGACAAAAGACCAAGAGACCCAGTACTTC.

This clone was detected a few times. In nucleotides, the CDR3 is TGTGCCAGCAGTTACTGGGACAATGCCTACGAGCAGTACTTC. Protein: CASSYWDNAYEQYF. The chain is built from TRBV6-6 and TRBJ2-7; possible D gene TRBD1, 6 bases. Trimming removed 1 base from V and 2 bases from J, with 9 bases in between. The CDR3 contains 14 residues. Germline CDR1 MNHNY, CDR2 SVGAGI (reference sequence).

V usage is TRBV29-1 and J usage is TRBJ2-3; TRBD2 matches at 7 bases. CDR1 SQVTM and CDR2 ANQGSEA come from the germline V gene. The CDR3 runs 16 residues. J was trimmed by 1 base and V by 2 bases; bases with no gene match: 9. CDR3 DNA sequence: TGCAGCGTTGAACTGGCGGGAGCCCACCGCACAGATACGCAGTATTTT. Its translation: CSVELAGAHRTDTQYF.

This clone was observed a few times. The rearrangement uses TRBV7-9 and TRBJ2-7, with 12 positions matching TRBD2. The germline V gene has CDR1 SEHNR and CDR2 FQNEAQ (reference sequence). There are 19 residues in the CDR3. V shed 4 bases, J shed 3 bases, and the junction held 16 bases outside the gene matches. The DNA of the CDR3 is TGTGCCAGCAGCTCCACCTCGGCTAGCGGGAGGGAGGCCCTCTACGAGCAGTACTTC. This codes for CASSSTSASGREALYEQYF.

The chain couples TRBV27 to TRBJ1-1; D unclear. V was clipped by 0 bases and J by 0 bases, with 14 bases between them. From germline, CDR1 is MNHEY and CDR2 SMNVEV (reference sequence). This CDR3 contains 17 residues. The CDR3 spells CASSLSTMTQMNTEAFF. CDR3 DNA sequence: TGTGCCAGCAGTTTATCGACTATGACGCAAATGAACACTGAAGCTTTCTTT.

This chain uses TRBV24-1 with TRBJ2-2; 8 bases line up with TRBD1. The V gene end was trimmed by 5 bases and the J gene end by 5 bases; junction bases not matched to a gene: 3. This CDR3 spans 14 amino acids. Germline loops: CDR1 KGHDR, CDR2 SFDVKD. The CDR3 bases are TGTGCCACCAGTGTAACAGGGGGGACCGGGGAGCTGTTTTTT. This sequence encodes CATSVTGGTGELFF.

The rearrangement joins TRBV16 to TRBJ2-3, with D unclear. CDR1 is KGHSY and CDR2 is FQNENV in the germline V gene. With 6 bases removed from V and 2 bases from J, the gap between germline ends came to 6 bases. CDR3 size: 12 residues. The CDR3 DNA is TGTGCCAGCAGGCGACTCACAGATACGCAGTATTTT. Translation: CASRRLTDTQYF.

The V gene is TRBV5-4, the J gene TRBJ2-1, with TRBD2 identical over 8 bases. Trimming at V came to 4 bases and at J to 0 bases, leaving 15 bases not matched to a gene. CDR1 is SGHNT, CDR2 YYREEE, per germline (reference sequence). The CDR3 totals 19 residues. In DNA form, the CDR3 reads TGTGCCAGCAGCCCGAAGAATCTAGCGGGCTCGGGCTCCTACAATGAGCAGTTCTTC. It specifies CASSPKNLAGSGSYNEQFF.

The chain combines TRBV30 with TRBJ1-2, with 7 bases matching TRBD1. Germline V gene lookup returns CDR1 GTSNPN and CDR2 SVGIG (reference sequence). V lost 0 bases, J lost 6 bases, and 4 bases stayed unmatched. The CDR3 is made up of 13 amino acids. The CDR3 DNA follows: TGTGCCTGGAGTGTAGGCACAGGGGATGGCTACACCTTC. Amino acids: CAWSVGTGDGYTF. Supplemented by reference TRBV30 and TRBJ1-2, the full variable domain reads SQTIHQWPATLVQPVGSPLSLECTVEGTSNPNLYWYRQAAGRGLQLLFYSVGIGQISSEVPQNLSASRPQDRQFILSSKKLLLSDSGFYLCAWSVGTGDGYTFGSGTRLTVV.

This chain connects TRBV5-1 to TRBJ2-7, with TRBD1 as a possible D gene (7 bases). V was shortened by 7 bases and J by 0 bases, with 14 bases between the two germline ends. The length of the CDR3 is 14 residues. Per the germline V gene, CDR1 is SGHRS and CDR2 is YFSETQ. CDR3 in amino acids: CASSGGDSSYEQYF. The CDR3 region has the DNA TGCGCCAGCTCCGGAGGGGACAGCTCCTACGAGCAGTACTTC. The complete variable domain, with remaining parts taken from reference TRBV5-1 and TRBJ2-7, reads KAGVTQTPRYLIKTRGQQVTLSCSPISGHRSVSWYQQTPGQGLQFLFEYFSETQRNKGNFPGRFSGRQFSNSRSEMNVSTLELGDSALYLCASSGGDSSYEQYFGPGTRLTVT.

The V call is TRBV7-2, the J call TRBJ1-2; D possibly corresponds to TRBD1 (5 bases). Deletions cut 5 bases from V and 2 bases from J, with 21 bases between. The CDR3 contains 17 residues. The germline CDR1 and CDR2 sequences are SGHTA and FQGNSA. The CDR3 spells CASSEEFWRGRNYGYTF. The CDR3 DNA is TGTGCCAGCAGCGAGGAGTTTTGGAGGGGCAGGAACTATGGCTACACCTTC.

The chain couples TRBV9 to TRBJ1-2; 8 bases agree with TRBD1. V trimming: 4 bases; J trimming: 5 bases; junction bases outside the gene matches: 16. In germline, CDR1 is SGDLS, CDR2 YYNGEE. The CDR3 extends over 17 amino acids. The CDR3 DNA is TGTGCCAGCAGCCCACCCGTTGCAGGGGGCATAAGGTATGGCTACACCTTC. It yields the protein CASSPPVAGGIRYGYTF.

The genes are TRBV12-3 or TRBV12-4 and TRBJ1-2; TRBD1 is a possible D gene (6 bases). The CDR3 is 13 residues long. The germline V and J ends were trimmed by 7 bases and 7 bases, with 16 bases remaining between them. This CDR3 reads CASTPGRGSGYTF. As DNA, the CDR3 is TGTGCCAGCACCCCCGGCAGGGGCTCTGGCTACACCTTC.

The chain is built from TRBV15 and TRBJ2-1; D uncertain. This CDR3 is 14 amino acids long. The V end lost 4 bases, the J end lost 0 bases, and 7 bases lay between the germline ends. CDR1 and CDR2 (germline): LNHNV, YYDKDF (reference sequence). This CDR3 reads CATSTQNSYNEQFF. CDR3 DNA: TGTGCCACCAGCACCCAAAACTCCTACAATGAGCAGTTCTTC.

This chain joins TRBV19 and TRBJ2-2; the D gene is possibly TRBD2 (7 bases). Trimming took 2 bases from V and 6 from J, leaving 13 bases between them. Per the germline V gene, CDR1 is LNHDA and CDR2 is SQIVND (reference sequence). The CDR3 is 15 amino acids. As DNA, the CDR3 is TGTGCCAGTAGTATACAACAGGGAGGGCCCGGGGAGCTGTTTTTT. Its translation is CASSIQQGGPGELFF. Filled out from reference TRBV19 and TRBJ2-2, the complete variable domain reads DGGITQSPKYLFRKEGQNVTLSCEQNLNHDAMYWYRQDPGQGLRLIYYSQIVNDFQKGDIAEGYSVSREKKESFPLTVTSAQKNPTAFYLCASSIQQGGPGELFFGEGSRLTVL.

The gene calls are TRBV4-2 and TRBJ2-7; D not certain. V was pared by 1 base and J by 3 bases, with 10 bases between. The CDR3 consists of 14 residues. Per germline, CDR1 LGHNA and CDR2 YNFKEQ. DNA for the CDR3: TGTGCCAGCAGCCAAGGGGCTCCGATCTACGAGCAGTACTTC. Translated, it gives CASSQGAPIYEQYF.

This sequence joins TRBV28 and TRBJ1-5; D unclear. This CDR3 comprises 16 residues. Germline CDR1 reads MDHEN; CDR2 reads SYDVKM. V gave up 8 bases and J gave up 5 bases, with 22 bases separating them. The CDR3 sequence: CASLPPGYSGYQPQHF. The CDR3 DNA sequence: TGTGCCAGCCTACCGCCGGGATATTCGGGGTATCAGCCCCAGCATTTT.

The genes are TRBV19 and TRBJ1-1; D is unresolved. The V end lost 4 bases, the J end lost 0 bases, and 12 bases lay between the germline ends. Germline V gene lookup returns CDR1 LNHDA and CDR2 SQIVND (reference sequence). This CDR3 has 15 amino acids. The CDR3 loop reads CASSTSKRMNTEAFF. The CDR3 DNA reads as TGTGCCAGTAGTACCAGTAAACGAATGAACACTGAAGCTTTCTTT.

The genes are TRBV6-5 and TRBJ2-7; weak D call: TRBD1 (5 bases). CDR3 length equals 13 residues. V lost 6 bases and J 2 bases, leaving 11 bases between the germline ends. Germline lookup yields CDR1 MNHEY and CDR2 SVGAGI. The CDR3: CASRGAPTYEQYF. The DNA of the CDR3 is TGTGCCAGCAGAGGGGCCCCCACCTACGAGCAGTACTTC.

The rearrangement links TRBV27 to TRBJ2-2, with a possible D match to TRBD2 (5 bases). The CDR3 covers 14 residues. Germline CDR1 reads MNHEY; CDR2 reads SMNVEV (reference sequence). The germline V and J ends were trimmed by 5 bases and 7 bases, with 14 bases remaining between them. The CDR3 spells CASSPGLIRGELFF. The CDR3 nucleotides read TGTGCCAGCAGTCCAGGACTCATTCGCGGGGAGCTGTTTTTT.

V is TRBV5-1 and J is TRBJ2-4; 8 bases fit TRBD1. Losses at the gene ends were 4 bases for V and 10 bases for J; bases not matched to a gene: 10. The CDR3 length is 14 residues. The germline V gene has CDR1 SGHRS and CDR2 YFSETQ. The CDR3 protein is CASSPDRVWGIQYF. As DNA, the CDR3 is TGCGCCAGCAGCCCGGACAGGGTTTGGGGGATTCAGTACTTC.

The chain employs TRBV11-2 and TRBJ2-5; 9 positions agree with TRBD1. V lost 5 bases and J lost 0; bases outside the gene matches: 7. CDR1 SGHAT and CDR2 FQNNGV come from the germline V gene. The CDR3 is 16 amino acids. The CDR3 DNA reads TGTGCCAGCAGCCATGCCGGGACAGGGAACCAAGAGACCCAGTACTTC. It yields the protein CASSHAGTGNQETQYF.

The chain employs TRBV5-1 and TRBJ2-7, with 8 bases matching TRBD2. There are 15 residues in the CDR3. Trimming took 3 bases from V and 5 from J; bases not matched to a gene: 10. Germline V gene sequence: CDR1 SGHRS, CDR2 YFSETQ. The CDR3 region is CASSSSGSRGDEQYF. CDR3 nucleotide sequence: TGCGCCAGCAGCTCGAGCGGGAGCCGGGGCGACGAGCAGTACTTC.

The table lists this clone with many counts. The genes are TRBV6-2 or TRBV6-3 and TRBJ2-2; 10 nucleotides agree with TRBD2. J gave up 6 bases and V 6 bases, and 10 bases lay outside the gene matches. This CDR3 is 16 amino acids long. Germline values: CDR1 MNHEY, CDR2 SVGEGT. Here the CDR3 reads CASSPTGLAGAGELFF. The CDR3 bases are TGTGCCAGCAGCCCAACGGGCCTAGCGGGAGCCGGGGAGCTGTTTTTT.

CDR3 DNA: TGTGCCAGCAGTTCTGGACAGGGTATCGACTATGGCTACACCTTC. Translating it yields CASSSGQGIDYGYTF. The J gene is TRBJ1-2, the V gene TRBV5-4; the match to TRBD1 covers 8 bases. The CDR3 is made up of 15 amino acids. The germline V gene has CDR1 SGHNT and CDR2 YYREEE (reference sequence). Losses at the gene ends were 5 bases for V and 3 bases for J; bases not matched to a gene: 9.

This rearrangement joins TRBV5-4 to TRBJ2-7; 8 nucleotides match TRBD2. V dropped 5 bases and J dropped 6; count of bases not matched to a gene: 7. The CDR3 covers 13 residues. Germline lookup yields CDR1 SGHNT and CDR2 YYREEE (reference sequence). CDR3 residues: CASRVGTSGEQYF. CDR3 bases: TGTGCCAGCAGGGTCGGGACTAGTGGCGAGCAGTACTTC.

V usage is TRBV19 and J usage is TRBJ2-3; 7 bases are a match to TRBD2. The CDR3 contains 15 residues. V lost 6 bases to trimming and J lost 4 bases; unmatched junction nucleotides: 10. Germline values: CDR1 LNHDA, CDR2 SQIVND (reference sequence). CDR3 in amino acids: CASRATSAGPDTQYF. In nucleotides, the CDR3 is TGTGCCAGTAGGGCCACTAGCGCGGGACCAGATACGCAGTATTTT. Full variable domain (outside the CDR3, taken from reference TRBV19 and TRBJ2-3): DGGITQSPKYLFRKEGQNVTLSCEQNLNHDAMYWYRQDPGQGLRLIYYSQIVNDFQKGDIAEGYSVSREKKESFPLTVTSAQKNPTAFYLCASRATSAGPDTQYFGPGTRLTVL.